Here is one T cell receptor beta chain with its context. Employing constant-segment primers, 5'RACE generated TCR alpha and TCR beta cDNA libraries bearing sample barcodes and UMIs. MiXCR was run by TCRdb on the 5' RACE reads, yielding one entry per CDR3 protein. Among approximately 190,000 distinct CDR3 sequences listed, approximately 20% were seen once. The data derive from a study of T-cell memory formation after mild COVID-19. The sequencing sample was made of PBMCs or a T cell subset sorted from them (not recorded which). The source is an adult woman who had mild COVID-19 (a few samples of this study predate the infection). Cell type and time point are not known.

In nucleotides, the CDR3 is TGCAGTGCTAGTCGCACCCCAGGGAAAGGAGAGACCCAGTACTTC. The encoded protein is CSASRTPGKGETQYF. The chain uses TRBV20-1 and TRBJ2-5; possibly TRBD1 for D (5 bases). The CDR3 is made up of 15 amino acids. Trimming left V 3 bases short and J 4 bases short, with 18 bases between. From germline, CDR1 is DFQATT and CDR2 SNEGSKA (reference sequence).